This TCR beta chain was found in a study of OX40 agonist ivuxolimab in advanced cancers. The protocol was immunoSEQ multiplex PCR, while the TCRdb copy is restricted to in-frame clones and leaves out a portion. The table includes over 85,000 clones, 90% to 95% detected once. The CDR3 is 16 amino acids. Germline trimming cut 3 bases from V and 1 base from J; bases unmatched to any gene: 6. In germline, CDR1 is LNHDA, CDR2 SQIVND (reference sequence). The sample was CD4+ or CD8+ T cells sorted from blood, taken in a trial of the OX40 agonist ivuxolimab. The rearrangement links TRBV19 to TRBJ1-1; 9 bases map to TRBD1. The receptor was derived from an adult with an advanced solid tumor such as melanoma, head and neck, liver or kidney cancer. The CDR3 nucleotides read TGTGCCAGTAGTATGGACAGGGGTAGCCAGAACACTGAAGCTTTCTTT. Protein product: CASSMDRGSQNTEAFF.